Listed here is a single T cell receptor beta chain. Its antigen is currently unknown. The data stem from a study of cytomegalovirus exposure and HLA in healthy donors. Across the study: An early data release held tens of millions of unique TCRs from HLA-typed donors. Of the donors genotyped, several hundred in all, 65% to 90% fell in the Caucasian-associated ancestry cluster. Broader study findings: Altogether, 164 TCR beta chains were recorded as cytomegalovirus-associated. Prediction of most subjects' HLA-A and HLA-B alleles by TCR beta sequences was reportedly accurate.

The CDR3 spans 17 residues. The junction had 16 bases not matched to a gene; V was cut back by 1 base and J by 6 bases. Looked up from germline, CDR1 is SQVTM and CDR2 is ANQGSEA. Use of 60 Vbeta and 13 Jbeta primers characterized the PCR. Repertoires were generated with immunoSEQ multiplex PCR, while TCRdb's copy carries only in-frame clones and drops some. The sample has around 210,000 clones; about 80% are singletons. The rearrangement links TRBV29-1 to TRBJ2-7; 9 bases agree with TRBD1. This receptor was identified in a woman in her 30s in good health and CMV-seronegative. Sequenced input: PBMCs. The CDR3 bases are TGCAGCGTTGAAGTCCCTGGTGGGGGACAGGGACTACCCGAGCAGTACTTC. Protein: CSVEVPGGGQGLPEQYF.